The clone carrying this T cell receptor beta chain was seen a handful of times. This sample was included in a study of blood T cell repertoires in COVID-19. Turning to the study itself: Acute and convalescent COVID-19 samples came from the United States, Italy and Spain. The cDNA or gDNA used as material had been derived from T cells, B-cell-depleted T cells, or PBMCs.

Germline CDR1 SGHAT, CDR2 FQNNGV. The CDR3 extends over 15 amino acids. The ends were cut back, 5 bases at V and 3 bases at J, with 17 bases in the middle. As handled by the study authors: It was from reference gene primer amplification that nucleated cell counts were estimated. Sequencing was performed with immunoSEQ multiplex PCR; in TCRdb, only in-frame clones are kept and a portion is missing. The D gene and trimming were derived from the DNA, and the V and J assignments and clone size from that table. The sample consists of approximately 230,000 clones, roughly 80% of them appearing once. What was sequenced was peripheral blood. This TCR was recovered from a woman older than 75 with active or convalescent COVID-19. The chain links TRBV11-2 to TRBJ2-7, with D perhaps TRBD2 (5 bases). The CDR3 nucleotides read TGTGCCAGCAGCCCCTCTCCCAGCGGTGACTACGAGCAGTACTTC. Its translation: CASSPSPSGDYEQYF. The full variable domain, completed using reference TRBV11-2 and TRBJ2-7, is EAGVAQSPRYKIIEKRQSVAFWCNPISGHATLYWYQQILGQGPKLLIQFQNNGVVDDSQLPKDRFSAERLKGVDSTLKIQPAKLEDSAVYLCASSPSPSGDYEQYFGPGTRLTVT.